This entry lists 20 T cell receptor beta chains sequenced from one sample in a study of T cell responses to AZD1222 COVID-19 vaccine (dated by TCRdb to 2020 to 2022). The time point label on this specimen signifies: baseline before first vaccination. The protocol used for the library was the immunoSEQ multiplex PCR assay. The clones in this table, taken by TCRdb from immuneACCESS, are in-frame only. Not every clone is retained; where verified, under half of the shortfall comes from an unresolved V gene, and the cause of the rest is unknown. This sample holds around 110,000 clones; about 86% were observed only once. Clones ranked in the top ten supply around 8.7% of the sample. Sample: peripheral blood, taken on day 0 of AZD1222 vaccination. Every receptor here comes from an adult in good health.

The chain uses TRBV29-1 and TRBJ2-7; no reliable D call. The CDR3 consists of 12 residues. Germline V gives CDR1 SQVTM, CDR2 ANQGSEA. Trimming pared 0 bases from V and 7 bases from J, leaving 10 bases between. The CDR3 DNA sequence: TGCAGCGTTGAAGAGGTGCGTGGGGAGCAGTACTTC. This codes for CSVEEVRGEQYF.

This chain connects TRBV7-3 to TRBJ1-1; TRBD1 might be the D (6 bases). Deletions cut 2 bases from V and 5 bases from J, with 12 bases between. CDR1 and CDR2 (germline): SGHTA, FQGTGA. This CDR3 comprises 14 residues. In DNA form, the CDR3 reads TGTGCCAGCAGCTTACAAGGGGGTGTTACTGAAGCTTTCTTT. Its translation: CASSLQGGVTEAFF.

Only a few counts were recorded for this clone. This chain joins TRBV19 and TRBJ1-2; 10 bases align to TRBD1. V lost 4 bases, J lost 3 bases, and 5 bases stayed unmatched. Germline V gene sequence: CDR1 LNHDA, CDR2 SQIVND (reference sequence). The CDR3 contains 15 residues. The CDR3 region is CASSTRQGAYYGYTF. The DNA of the CDR3 is TGTGCCAGTAGTACCCGACAGGGGGCCTACTATGGCTACACCTTC.

This clone has more than one count but fewer than ten. The CDR3 bases are TGTGCCAGCAGTTTGCTGGCCCGGGGAAGGGATGGCTACACCTTC. Its translation: CASSLLARGRDGYTF. The rearrangement uses TRBV28 and TRBJ1-2; D not certain. In germline, CDR1 is MDHEN, CDR2 SYDVKM. This CDR3 comprises 15 residues. V shed 3 bases and J shed 6 bases, with 17 bases lying between them.

The V and J genes are TRBV19 and TRBJ2-1; 7 positions agree with TRBD2. There are 14 residues in the CDR3. Trimming at V came to 7 bases and at J to 9 bases, leaving 12 bases not matched to a gene. CDR1 is LNHDA, CDR2 SQIVND, per germline (reference sequence). CDR3 protein: CASTLTTAGTEQFF. The DNA of the CDR3 is TGTGCCAGTACCTTAACTACAGCGGGAACTGAGCAGTTCTTC.

The CDR3 sequence is CASSSFNTNYGYTF. The CDR3 DNA is TGTGCCAGCAGCTCCTTCAATACTAACTATGGCTACACCTTC. The chain uses TRBV7-9 and TRBJ1-2; no clear D gene. In germline, CDR1 is SEHNR, CDR2 FQNEAQ (reference sequence). The CDR3 spans 14 residues. V was clipped by 4 bases and J by 0 bases, with 9 bases between them. Together with reference TRBV7-9 and TRBJ1-2, the CDR3 gives the full variable domain: DTGVSQNPRHKITKRGQNVTFRCDPISEHNRLYWYRQTLGQGPEFLTYFQNEAQLEKSRLLSDRFSAERPKGSFSTLEIQRTEQGDSAMYLCASSSFNTNYGYTFGSGTRLTVV.

This rearrangement joins TRBV6-5 to TRBJ2-7; a weak D match, TRBD2 (6 bases). Deletions cut 7 bases from V and 0 bases from J, with 16 bases between. CDR1 MNHEY and CDR2 SVGAGI come from the germline V gene. CDR3 size: 15 residues. The CDR3 protein is CASIRNGGGSYEQYF. CDR3 DNA sequence: TGTGCCAGCATCAGAAACGGGGGAGGCTCCTACGAGCAGTACTTC.

The genes are TRBV6-5 and TRBJ1-2; 9 bases line up with TRBD1. Per the germline V gene, CDR1 is MNHEY and CDR2 is SVGAGI. The CDR3 totals 16 residues. The V and J ends lost 0 bases and 7 bases, in that order; junction bases with no gene match: 9. The CDR3 coding sequence is TGTGCCAGCAGTTACTCGCTCGGACAGGGGATCGCTGGCTACACCTTC. This translates into CASSYSLGQGIAGYTF.

The rearrangement links TRBV18 to TRBJ1-6, with D perhaps matching TRBD1 (6 bases). The germline CDR1 and CDR2 sequences are KGHSH and LQKENI. V lost 2 bases and J 0 bases, leaving 11 bases between the germline ends. The CDR3 covers 17 residues. The CDR3 DNA reads as TGTGCCAGCTCACCAGCCGACAGGAGCTCCTATAATTCACCCCTCCACTTT. Translation gives CASSPADRSSYNSPLHF.

This chain joins TRBV7-2 and TRBJ2-1; D uncertain. The CDR3 loop spans 13 amino acids. The V end lost 0 bases, the J end lost 4 bases, and 4 bases lay between the germline ends. Germline lookup yields CDR1 SGHTA and CDR2 FQGNSA. Written as DNA, the CDR3 is TGTGCCAGCAGCTTAGCACAGTACAATGAGCAGTTCTTC. Amino acid sequence: CASSLAQYNEQFF. Full variable domain (remainder filled in from reference TRBV7-2 and TRBJ2-1): GAGVSQSPSNKVTEKGKDVELRCDPISGHTALYWYRQSLGQGLEFLIYFQGNSAPDKSGLPSDRFSAERTGGSVSTLTIQRTQQEDSAVYLCASSLAQYNEQFFGPGTRLTVL.

This chain uses TRBV7-9 with TRBJ1-1; 9 bases line up with TRBD1. The V gene end was trimmed by 3 bases and the J gene end by 3 bases; junction bases not matched to a gene: 2. Germline V CDR1 and CDR2: SEHNR, FQNEAQ (reference sequence). The length of the CDR3 is 14 residues. As DNA, the CDR3 is TGTGCCAGCAGCTTCCGACAGGGGGACACTGAAGCTTTCTTT. As protein: CASSFRQGDTEAFF.

The gene calls are TRBV27 and TRBJ1-2; 9 bases map to TRBD1. The CDR3 covers 18 residues. Unmatched junction bases numbered 13, after V lost 4 bases and J lost 1 base. From germline, CDR1 is MNHEY and CDR2 SMNVEV (reference sequence). The CDR3 region is CASSSRTGVQSHNYGYTF. CDR3 DNA: TGTGCCAGCAGTTCCCGGACAGGGGTTCAGTCCCATAACTATGGCTACACCTTC.

The chain couples TRBV10-3 to TRBJ1-6; weak D call: TRBD1 (6 bases). CDR3 size: 13 residues. V lost 7 bases to trimming and J lost 6 bases, with 10 bases between them. The germline CDR1 and CDR2 sequences are ENHRY and SYGVKD. CDR3 sequence (DNA): TGTGCCATCAATGGGGACACTAATTCACCCCTCCACTTT. This encodes CAINGDTNSPLHF.

The chain couples TRBV28 to TRBJ1-1; 7 bases agree with TRBD1. J lost 1 base, V lost 2 bases, and 19 bases had no gene match. The CDR3 has 20 residues. In germline, CDR1 is MDHEN, CDR2 SYDVKM. CDR3 amino acids: CASSLMRGRRGRSGNTEAFF. The CDR3 DNA sequence: TGTGCCAGCAGTTTAATGAGAGGTCGGAGGGGGCGATCCGGGAACACTGAAGCTTTCTTT.

The V and J genes are TRBV6-5 and TRBJ1-4; D remains unclear. The V gene lost 0 bases and the J gene lost 3 bases, with 11 bases spanning the gap. Germline CDR1 reads MNHEY; CDR2 reads SVGAGI. The CDR3 is 16 amino acids. As DNA, the CDR3 is TGTGCCAGCAGTTACTCGATCCGGTCCGCTAATGAAAAACTGTTTTTT. Its protein product is CASSYSIRSANEKLFF.

V usage is TRBV5-6 and J usage is TRBJ1-1; tentatively, D is TRBD1 (5 bases). The CDR3 has 19 residues. Germline-derived CDR1 and CDR2 are SGHDT and YYEEEE. V lost 2 bases to trimming and J lost 0 bases, with 23 bases between them. The CDR3 sequence: CASSFRGKTFGFMNTEAFF. DNA for the CDR3: TGTGCCAGCAGCTTTAGGGGTAAAACGTTCGGATTCATGAACACTGAAGCTTTCTTT.

This chain links TRBV5-6 with TRBJ1-2; unclear D gene. This CDR3 has 16 amino acids. Germline V gives CDR1 SGHDT, CDR2 YYEEEE. Trimming stripped 4 bases from V and 4 bases from J, with 20 bases between. The CDR3 is CASSRKDSIVGYGYTF. The CDR3 DNA reads as TGTGCCAGCAGCCGAAAAGACTCAATTGTGGGCTATGGCTACACCTTC.

The chain recombines TRBV24-1 with TRBJ2-2, with 7 positions matching TRBD2. V was clipped by 9 bases and J by 1 base; unmatched bases: 4. Germline V gives CDR1 KGHDR, CDR2 SFDVKD. The CDR3 has 14 residues. In nucleotides, the CDR3 is TGTGCCACCGCCGGGACTAAGAACACCGGGGAGCTGTTTTTT. Its protein is CATAGTKNTGELFF.

The chain is built from TRBV28 and TRBJ1-1, with D maybe TRBD1 (5 bases). Per germline, CDR1 MDHEN and CDR2 SYDVKM. Trimming cost V 3 bases and J 7 bases, with 9 bases left between them. This CDR3 spans 12 amino acids. CDR3 in amino acids: CASSFSGGEAFF. As DNA, the CDR3 is TGTGCCAGCAGTTTTAGCGGGGGTGAAGCTTTCTTT.

This clone was detected once. The chain is built from TRBV28 and TRBJ1-5; no reliable D call. Germline V gene sequence: CDR1 MDHEN, CDR2 SYDVKM. The CDR3 contains 18 residues. Trimming pared 7 bases from V and 2 bases from J, leaving 24 bases between. CDR3 protein: CASNLLTRLRMGNQPQHF. CDR3 DNA: TGTGCCAGCAATCTGCTGACCCGGTTGAGAATGGGCAATCAGCCCCAGCATTTT.